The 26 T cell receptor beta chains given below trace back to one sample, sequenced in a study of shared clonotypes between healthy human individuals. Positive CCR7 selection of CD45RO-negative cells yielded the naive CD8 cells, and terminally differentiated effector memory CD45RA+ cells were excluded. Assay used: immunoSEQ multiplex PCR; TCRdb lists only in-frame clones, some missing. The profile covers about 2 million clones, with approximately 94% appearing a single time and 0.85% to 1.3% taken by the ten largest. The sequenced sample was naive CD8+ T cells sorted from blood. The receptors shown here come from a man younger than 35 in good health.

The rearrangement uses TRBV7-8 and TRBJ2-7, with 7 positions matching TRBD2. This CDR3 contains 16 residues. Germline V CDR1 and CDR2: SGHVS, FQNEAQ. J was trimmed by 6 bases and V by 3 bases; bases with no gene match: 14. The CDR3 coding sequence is TGTGCCAGCAGCTTCGAACTGGCGGGGGATTCAGGCGAGCAGTACTTC. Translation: CASSFELAGDSGEQYF.

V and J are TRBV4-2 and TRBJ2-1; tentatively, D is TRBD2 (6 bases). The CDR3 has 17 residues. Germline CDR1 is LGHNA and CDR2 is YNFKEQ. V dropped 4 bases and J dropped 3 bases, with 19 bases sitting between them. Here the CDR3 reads CASSPELFQRVYNEQFF. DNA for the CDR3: TGTGCCAGCAGCCCCGAACTATTCCAGCGGGTCTACAATGAGCAGTTCTTC.

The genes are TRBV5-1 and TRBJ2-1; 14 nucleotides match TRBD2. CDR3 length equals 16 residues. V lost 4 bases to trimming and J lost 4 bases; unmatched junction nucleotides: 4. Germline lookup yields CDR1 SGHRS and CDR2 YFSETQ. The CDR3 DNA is TGCGCCAGCAGCATGACTAGCGGGAGGGGTTACAATGAGCAGTTCTTC. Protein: CASSMTSGRGYNEQFF.

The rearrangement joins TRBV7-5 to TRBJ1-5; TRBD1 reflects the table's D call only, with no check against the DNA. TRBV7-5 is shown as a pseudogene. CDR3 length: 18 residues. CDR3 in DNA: TGTGCCAGAAGCCCAGGACAGGGAAAGATATATCGCAATCAGCCCCAGCATTTT. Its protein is CARSPGQGKIYRNQPQHF.

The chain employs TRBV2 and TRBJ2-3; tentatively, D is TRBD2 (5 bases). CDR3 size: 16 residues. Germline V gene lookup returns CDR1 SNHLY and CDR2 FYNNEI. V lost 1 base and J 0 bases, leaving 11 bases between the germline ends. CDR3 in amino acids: CASSEGLATSTDTQYF. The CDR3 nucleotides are TGTGCCAGCAGTGAAGGGCTAGCCACTAGCACAGATACGCAGTATTTT.

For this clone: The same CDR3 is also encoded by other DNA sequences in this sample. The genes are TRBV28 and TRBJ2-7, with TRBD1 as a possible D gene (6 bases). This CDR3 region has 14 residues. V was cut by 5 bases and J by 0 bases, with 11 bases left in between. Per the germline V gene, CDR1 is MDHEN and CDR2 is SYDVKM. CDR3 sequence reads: CASSLVGGSYEQYF. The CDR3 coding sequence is TGTGCCAGCAGTCTCGTAGGGGGCTCCTACGAGCAGTACTTC.

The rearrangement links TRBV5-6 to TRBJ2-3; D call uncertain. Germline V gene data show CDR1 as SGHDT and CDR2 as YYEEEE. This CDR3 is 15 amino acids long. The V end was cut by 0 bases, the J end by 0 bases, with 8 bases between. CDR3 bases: TGTGCCAGCAGCTTGGGGTTAGGGAGCACAGATACGCAGTATTTT. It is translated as CASSLGLGSTDTQYF.

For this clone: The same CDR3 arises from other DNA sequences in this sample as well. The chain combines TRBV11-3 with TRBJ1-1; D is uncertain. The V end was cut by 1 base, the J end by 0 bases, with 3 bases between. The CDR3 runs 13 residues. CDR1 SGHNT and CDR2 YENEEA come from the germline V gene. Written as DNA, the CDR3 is TGTGCCAGCAGCTTAGGGCTGAACACTGAAGCTTTCTTT. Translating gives CASSLGLNTEAFF. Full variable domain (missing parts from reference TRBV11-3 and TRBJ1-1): EAGVVQSPRYKIIEKKQPVAFWCNPISGHNTLYWYLQNLGQGPELLIRYENEEAVDDSQLPKDRFSAERLKGVDSTLKIQPAELGDSAVYLCASSLGLNTEAFFGQGTRLTVV.

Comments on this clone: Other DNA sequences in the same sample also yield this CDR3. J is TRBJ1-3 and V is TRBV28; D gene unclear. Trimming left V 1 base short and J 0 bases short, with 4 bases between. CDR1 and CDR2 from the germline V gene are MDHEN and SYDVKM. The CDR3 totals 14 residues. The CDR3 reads CASSLSRSGNTIYF. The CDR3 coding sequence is TGTGCCAGCAGTTTATCTCGCTCTGGAAACACCATATATTTT.

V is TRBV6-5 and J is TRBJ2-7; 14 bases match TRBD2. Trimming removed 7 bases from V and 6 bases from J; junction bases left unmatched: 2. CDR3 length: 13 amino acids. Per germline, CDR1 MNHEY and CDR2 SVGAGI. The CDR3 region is CASTGTSGGEQYF. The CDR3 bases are TGTGCCAGCACCGGGACTAGCGGGGGCGAGCAGTACTTC.

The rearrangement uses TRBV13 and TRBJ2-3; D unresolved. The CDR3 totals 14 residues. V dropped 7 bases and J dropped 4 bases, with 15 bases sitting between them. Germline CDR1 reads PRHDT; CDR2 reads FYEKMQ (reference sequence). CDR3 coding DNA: TGTGCCAGCACCGAATTGGGTAGTGCAGATACGCAGTATTTT. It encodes CASTELGSADTQYF.

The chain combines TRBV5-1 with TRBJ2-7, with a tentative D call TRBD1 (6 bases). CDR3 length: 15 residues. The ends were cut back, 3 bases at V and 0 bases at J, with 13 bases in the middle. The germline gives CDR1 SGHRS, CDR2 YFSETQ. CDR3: CASSWDTGPSYEQYF. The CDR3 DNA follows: TGCGCCAGCAGCTGGGACACAGGACCCTCCTACGAGCAGTACTTC.

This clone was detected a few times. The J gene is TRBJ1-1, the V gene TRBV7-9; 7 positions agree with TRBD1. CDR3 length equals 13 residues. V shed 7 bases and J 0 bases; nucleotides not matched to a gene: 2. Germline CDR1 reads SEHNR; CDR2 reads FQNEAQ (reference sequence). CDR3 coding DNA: TGTGCCAGCAACAGGGGTATGAACACTGAAGCTTTCTTT. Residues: CASNRGMNTEAFF.

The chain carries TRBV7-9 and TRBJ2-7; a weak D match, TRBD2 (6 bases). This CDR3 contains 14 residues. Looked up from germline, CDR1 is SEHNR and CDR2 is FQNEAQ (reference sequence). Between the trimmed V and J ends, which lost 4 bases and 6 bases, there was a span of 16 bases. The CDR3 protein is CASSSDPGLGEQYF. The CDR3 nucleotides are TGTGCCAGCAGCTCAGATCCGGGACTTGGCGAGCAGTACTTC.

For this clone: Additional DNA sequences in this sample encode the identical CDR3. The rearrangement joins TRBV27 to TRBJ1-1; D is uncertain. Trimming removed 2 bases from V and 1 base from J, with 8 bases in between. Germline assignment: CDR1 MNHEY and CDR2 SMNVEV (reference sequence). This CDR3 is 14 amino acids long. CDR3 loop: CASSLLGSNTEAFF. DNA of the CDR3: TGTGCCAGCAGTTTACTGGGGTCGAACACTGAAGCTTTCTTT.

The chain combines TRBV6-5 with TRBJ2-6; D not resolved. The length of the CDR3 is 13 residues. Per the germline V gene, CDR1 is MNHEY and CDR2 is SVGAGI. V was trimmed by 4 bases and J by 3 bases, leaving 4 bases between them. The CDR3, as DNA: TGTGCCAGCAGTTCTGGTGGGGCCAACGTCCTGACTTTC. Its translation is CASSSGGANVLTF.

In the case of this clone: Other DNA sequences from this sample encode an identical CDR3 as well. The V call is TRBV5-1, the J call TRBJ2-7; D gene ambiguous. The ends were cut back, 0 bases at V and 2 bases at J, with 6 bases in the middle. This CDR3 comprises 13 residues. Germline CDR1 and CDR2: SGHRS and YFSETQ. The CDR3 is CASSLGVPYEQYF. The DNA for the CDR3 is TGCGCCAGCAGCTTGGGGGTACCCTACGAGCAGTACTTC.

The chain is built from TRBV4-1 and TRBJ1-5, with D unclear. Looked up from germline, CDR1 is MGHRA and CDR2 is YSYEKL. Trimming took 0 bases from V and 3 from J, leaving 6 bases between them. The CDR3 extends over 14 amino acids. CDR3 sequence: CASSQDLINQPQHF. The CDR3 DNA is TGCGCCAGCAGCCAAGATCTGATCAATCAGCCCCAGCATTTT.

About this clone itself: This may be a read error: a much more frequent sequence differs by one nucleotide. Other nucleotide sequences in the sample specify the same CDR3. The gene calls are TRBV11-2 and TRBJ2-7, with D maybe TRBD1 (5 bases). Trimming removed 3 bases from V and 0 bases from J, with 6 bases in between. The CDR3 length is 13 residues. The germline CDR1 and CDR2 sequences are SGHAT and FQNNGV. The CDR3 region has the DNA TGTGCCAGCAGCTTTGACAGCTCCTACGAGCAGTACTTC. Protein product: CASSFDSSYEQYF.

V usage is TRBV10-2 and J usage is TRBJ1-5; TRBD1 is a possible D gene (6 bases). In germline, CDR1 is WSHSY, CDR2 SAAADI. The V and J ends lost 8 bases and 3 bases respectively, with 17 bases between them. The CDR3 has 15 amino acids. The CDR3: CASPKLQGLNQPQHF. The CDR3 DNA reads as TGCGCCAGCCCAAAGCTACAGGGCCTCAATCAGCCCCAGCATTTT.

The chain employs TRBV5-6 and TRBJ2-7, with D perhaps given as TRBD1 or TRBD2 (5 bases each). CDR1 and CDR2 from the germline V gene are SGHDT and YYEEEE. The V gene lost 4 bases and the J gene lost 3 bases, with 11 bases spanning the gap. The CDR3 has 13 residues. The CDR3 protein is CASSRGAGYEQYF. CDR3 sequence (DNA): TGTGCCAGCAGCCGGGGCGCGGGCTACGAGCAGTACTTC.

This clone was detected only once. The CDR3 sequence is CASSAAGTDTQYF. Here the CDR3 DNA reads TGTGCCAGCAGTGCCGCAGGCACAGATACGCAGTATTTT. The rearrangement uses TRBV6-1 and TRBJ2-3; D not resolved. Per the germline V gene, CDR1 is MNHNS and CDR2 is SASEGT. This CDR3 has 13 residues. Trimming cost V 4 bases and J 1 base, with 6 bases left between them.

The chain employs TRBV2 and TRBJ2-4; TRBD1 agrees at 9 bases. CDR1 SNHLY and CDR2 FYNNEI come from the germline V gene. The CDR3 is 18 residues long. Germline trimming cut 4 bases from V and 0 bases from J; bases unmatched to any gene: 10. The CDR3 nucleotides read TGTGCCAGCAGTGGGGACAGGGAAAAACCCCTAGCCAAAAACATTCAGTACTTC. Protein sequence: CASSGDREKPLAKNIQYF. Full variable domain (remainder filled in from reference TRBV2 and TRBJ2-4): EPEVTQTPSHQVTQMGQEVILRCVPISNHLYFYWYRQILGQKVEFLVSFYNNEISEKSEIFDDQFSVERPDGSNFTLKIRSTKLEDSAMYFCASSGDREKPLAKNIQYFGAGTRLSVL.

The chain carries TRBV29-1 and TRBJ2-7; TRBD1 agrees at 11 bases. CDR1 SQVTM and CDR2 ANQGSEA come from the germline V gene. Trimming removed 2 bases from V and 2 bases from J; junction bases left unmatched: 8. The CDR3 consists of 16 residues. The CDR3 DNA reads TGCAGCGTTGAACTCCGGACAGGGGGCTTAGCCTACGAGCAGTACTTC. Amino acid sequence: CSVELRTGGLAYEQYF.

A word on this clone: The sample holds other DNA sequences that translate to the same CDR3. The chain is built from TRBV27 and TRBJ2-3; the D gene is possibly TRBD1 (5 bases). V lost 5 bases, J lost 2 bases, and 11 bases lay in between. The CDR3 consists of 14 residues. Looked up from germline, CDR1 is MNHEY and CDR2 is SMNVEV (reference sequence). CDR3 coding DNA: TGTGCCAGCAGTCCAACAGGAAACACAGATACGCAGTATTTT. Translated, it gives CASSPTGNTDTQYF.

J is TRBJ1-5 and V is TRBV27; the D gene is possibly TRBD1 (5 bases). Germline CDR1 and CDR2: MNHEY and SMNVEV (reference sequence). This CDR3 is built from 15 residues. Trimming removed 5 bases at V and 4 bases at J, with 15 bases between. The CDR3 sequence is CASSLGDGGNQPQHF. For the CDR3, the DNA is TGTGCCAGCAGTCTTGGGGACGGTGGTAATCAGCCCCAGCATTTT.